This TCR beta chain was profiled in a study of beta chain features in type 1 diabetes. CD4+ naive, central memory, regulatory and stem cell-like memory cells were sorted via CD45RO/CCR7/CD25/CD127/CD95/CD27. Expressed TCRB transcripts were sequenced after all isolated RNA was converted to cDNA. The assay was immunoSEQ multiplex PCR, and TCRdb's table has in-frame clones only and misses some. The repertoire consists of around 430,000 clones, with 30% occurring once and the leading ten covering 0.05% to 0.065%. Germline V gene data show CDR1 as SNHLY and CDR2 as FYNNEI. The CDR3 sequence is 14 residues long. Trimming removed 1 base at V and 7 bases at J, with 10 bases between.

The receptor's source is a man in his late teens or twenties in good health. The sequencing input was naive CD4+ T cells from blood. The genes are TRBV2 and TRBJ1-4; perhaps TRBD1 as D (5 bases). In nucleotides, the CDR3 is TGTGCCAGCAGTGAAGAACTGCAGGGTGAAAAACTGTTTTTT. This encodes CASSEELQGEKLFF.